Here is one TCR beta chain with its context. This record comes from a study of blood T cell repertoires in COVID-19. At the level of the study: Samples representing acute and convalescent COVID-19 were sourced from the United States, Italy and Spain.

This CDR3 is 15 amino acids long. Germline lookup yields CDR1 SNHLY and CDR2 FYNNEI. V lost 7 bases and J lost 7; bases outside the gene matches: 9. Study processing details: Amplification from reference gene primers served as the basis for estimated nucleated cell counts. The data were produced by immunoSEQ multiplex PCR, yet TCRdb's version contains in-frame clones alone and is incomplete. V, J and clone size reflect that table, while D and trimming were determined from the DNA. The sample gives about 280,000 clones, about 90% of which show up once; around 10% is in the top ten. This chain uses TRBV2 with TRBJ2-2, with 10 bases identical to TRBD2. This TCR was recovered from a woman aged 25 to 39 with COVID-19, enrolled during active disease. Sequencing used peripheral blood. Here the CDR3 reads CASIPSSGGGGELFF. The CDR3 coding sequence is TGTGCCAGCATACCCTCTAGCGGGGGCGGCGGGGAGCTGTTTTTT.